A single sample gave rise to the 21 T cell receptor beta chains below, sequenced in a study of T cells in Graves' hyperthyroidism and ophthalmopathy (dated by TCRdb to between 2018 and 2020). Receptor libraries were prepared by multiplex PCR. The run used an Illumina HiSeq 2000. Amplification of TCR beta CDR3 regions was carried out from RNA transcripts. The TCR CDR3 was subjected to a first round of RT-PCR using the HTBI primer set and the Qiagen OneStep RT-PCR kit. TCRdb applied fastp at Q25 and MiXCR to the public reads, then kept only in-frame beta chains. Each CDR3 protein appears once, grouped with its most common genes and DNA. The sample table shows about 360,000 distinct CDR3 sequences, and approximately 13% are seen once. The ten largest clonotypes hold 9.2% of the sample. Sequencing used blood. The receptors here all came from a young woman with Graves' hyperthyroidism.

This clonotype was counted between two and nine times. The J gene is TRBJ2-2, the V gene TRBV9, with TRBD2 matching over 7 bases. Looked up from germline, CDR1 is SGDLS and CDR2 is YYNGEE. Trimming removed 4 bases from V and 5 bases from J; junction bases left unmatched: 8. The CDR3 runs to 15 residues. The CDR3 DNA follows: TGTGCCAGCAGCCCGCAAATGGGGGGGACCGGGGAGCTGTTTTTT. This encodes CASSPQMGGTGELFF.

This clonotype was detected ten times or more. CDR3 sequence reads: CASSQIASLAGPQYGQFF. As DNA, the CDR3 is TGTGCCAGCAGCCAAATCGCCTCTCTAGCGGGACCACAGTATGGGCAGTTCTTC. This chain links TRBV3-1 with TRBJ2-1; 9 positions agree with TRBD2. The junction had 20 bases not matched to a gene; V was cut back by 2 bases and J by 12 bases. Germline CDR1 is LGHDT and CDR2 is YNNKEL (reference sequence). This CDR3 contains 18 residues.

This clonotype was seen at least ten times. This sequence joins TRBV28 and TRBJ1-3; D is ambiguous. The CDR3 is 11 residues long. V lost 3 bases to trimming and J lost 9 bases, with 6 bases between them. Germline V gene lookup returns CDR1 MDHEN and CDR2 SYDVKM. CDR3 in DNA: TGTGCCAGCAGTTTCATGAGCACCATATATTTT. This sequence encodes CASSFMSTIYF.

This clonotype was observed a handful of times. This chain uses TRBV5-1 with TRBJ2-2; D is unresolved. Germline V gives CDR1 SGHRS, CDR2 YFSETQ. This CDR3 is 12 amino acids long. The ends were cut back, 6 bases at V and 5 bases at J, with 8 bases in the middle. Here the CDR3 DNA reads TGCGCCAGCATCCATTTAACCGGGGAGCTGTTTTTT. Amino acids: CASIHLTGELFF. The whole variable domain, remainder taken from reference TRBV5-1 and TRBJ2-2, is KAGVTQTPRYLIKTRGQQVTLSCSPISGHRSVSWYQQTPGQGLQFLFEYFSETQRNKGNFPGRFSGRQFSNSRSEMNVSTLELGDSALYLCASIHLTGELFFGEGSRLTVL.

This clonotype occurred many times. This rearrangement joins TRBV28 to TRBJ2-7; no clear D gene. The germline V gene encodes CDR1 MDHEN and CDR2 SYDVKM. CDR3 length equals 12 residues. V lost 1 base, J lost 5 bases, and 6 bases lay in between. The CDR3, as DNA: TGTGCCAGCAGTTTATTACTGAACGAGCAGTACTTC. Amino acid sequence: CASSLLLNEQYF.

This clonotype was counted at least ten times. This rearrangement joins TRBV28 to TRBJ1-5; 7 bases fit TRBD1. The CDR3 loop spans 13 amino acids. With V trimmed by 7 bases and J by 2 bases, 2 bases remained unmatched. The V gene's germline CDR1 is MDHEN and CDR2 SYDVKM. CDR3 nucleotides: TGTGCCAGCATAGGGACAGGCAATCAGCCCCAGCATTTT. As protein: CASIGTGNQPQHF.

The chain combines TRBV6-1 with TRBJ1-5; D is unresolved. The CDR3 length is 12 residues. From germline, CDR1 is MNHNS and CDR2 SASEGT. V gave up 8 bases and J gave up 5 bases, with 10 bases separating them. CDR3 bases: TGTGCCAGCCTTTCGGAGTATCAGCCCCAGCATTTT. It encodes CASLSEYQPQHF.

This clonotype was seen many times. The chain uses TRBV7-3 and TRBJ2-5; the D is unclear. CDR1 is SGHTA and CDR2 is FQGTGA in the germline V gene. The V and J ends lost 5 bases and 3 bases respectively, with 10 bases between them. This CDR3 has 13 residues. CDR3 coding DNA: TGTGCCAGCAGCCCGGACGGTAAAGAGACCCAGTACTTC. This gives the protein CASSPDGKETQYF.

This clonotype has at least ten counts. The chain couples TRBV28 to TRBJ2-3, with 7 bases matching TRBD2. CDR3 length: 17 amino acids. The junction had 14 bases not matched to a gene; V was cut back by 6 bases and J by 2 bases. CDR1 MDHEN and CDR2 SYDVKM come from the germline V gene. The CDR3 DNA is TGTGCCAGCAGCCTTGGGGTTCTGAGCGGGAACACAGATACGCAGTATTTT. Translated, it gives CASSLGVLSGNTDTQYF.

In this sample, this clonotype turned up a few times. The CDR3 coding sequence is TGTGCCAGTAGTACACCGAGGACAACTCAAGAGGGCTACACCTTC. Its translation: CASSTPRTTQEGYTF. The chain couples TRBV19 to TRBJ1-2; D might be TRBD1 (5 bases). The germline V and J ends were trimmed by 4 bases and 8 bases, with 20 bases remaining between them. Germline V CDR1 and CDR2: LNHDA, SQIVND (reference sequence). The CDR3 runs to 15 residues.

This clonotype showed up many times. The V gene is TRBV11-3, the J gene TRBJ2-5; 8 bases are shared with TRBD1. The V segment lost 3 bases and the J segment 4 bases; nucleotides outside the gene matches: 19. Per germline, CDR1 SGHNT and CDR2 YENEEA. The CDR3 is 19 residues long. In nucleotides, the CDR3 is TGTGCCAGCAGCTTCCCCGGCGGGACAGGCCGATCACGGCGAGAGACCCAGTACTTC. Protein sequence: CASSFPGGTGRSRRETQYF. Complete variable domain (other parts from reference TRBV11-3 and TRBJ2-5): EAGVVQSPRYKIIEKKQPVAFWCNPISGHNTLYWYLQNLGQGPELLIRYENEEAVDDSQLPKDRFSAERLKGVDSTLKIQPAELGDSAVYLCASSFPGGTGRSRRETQYFGPGTRLLVL.

This clonotype has at least ten counts. The genes are TRBV7-3 and TRBJ2-1, with D possibly being TRBD1 or TRBD2 (7 bases each). Germline CDR1 is SGHTA and CDR2 is FQGTGA. The CDR3 contains 16 residues. With 4 bases removed from V and 9 bases from J, the gap between germline ends came to 22 bases. CDR3 DNA: TGTGCCAGCAGCTCCCTGAGCGGGACAGTTGGGGGTGAGCAGTTCTTC. Amino acids: CASSSLSGTVGGEQFF.

This clonotype has a count of ten or more. This chain links TRBV6-1 with TRBJ2-1, with 9 bases aligning to TRBD2. The J segment lost 7 bases and the V segment lost 4 bases, leaving 8 bases of the junction unmatched. This CDR3 has 15 residues. Germline CDR1 and CDR2: MNHNS and SASEGT. The CDR3 sequence is CASSGIAGASNEQFF. The CDR3 DNA reads as TGTGCCAGCAGTGGGATAGCGGGGGCTAGTAATGAGCAGTTCTTC.

This clonotype was seen repeatedly, ten times or more. This chain links TRBV11-2 with TRBJ2-1; 9 nucleotides align to TRBD2. The CDR3 contains 18 residues. The germline gives CDR1 SGHAT, CDR2 FQNNGV. Germline trimming cut 4 bases from V and 6 bases from J; bases unmatched to any gene: 16. The CDR3 coding sequence is TGTGCCAGCAGCTCCTCCGTGGGGGGGAGCGGGAGGCCCAATGAGCAGTTCTTC. Translating gives CASSSSVGGSGRPNEQFF.

In this sample, this clonotype turned up a few times. The chain carries TRBV18 and TRBJ2-2; possible D gene TRBD1, 6 bases. This CDR3 has 15 amino acids. V gave up 3 bases and J gave up 0 bases, with 8 bases separating them. From germline, CDR1 is KGHSH and CDR2 LQKENI. The CDR3 nucleotides are TGTGCCAGCTCACCGGGACACTCGAACACCGGGGAGCTGTTTTTT. Amino acid sequence: CASSPGHSNTGELFF.

Many counts were recorded for this clonotype. This chain connects TRBV7-3 to TRBJ2-2; D is unclear. Per germline, CDR1 SGHTA and CDR2 FQGTGA. This CDR3 region has 16 residues. Trimming took off 5 bases at V and 8 bases at J, with 21 bases between the two ends. The CDR3 spells CASSPTPGLRPGELFF. The CDR3 DNA reads as TGTGCCAGCAGCCCAACCCCGGGTCTCCGACCGGGGGAGCTGTTTTTT.

There are many counts of this clonotype. The V call is TRBV7-2, the J call TRBJ1-1, with no clear D. The V end lost 3 bases, the J end lost 8 bases, and 10 bases lay between the germline ends. This CDR3 has 12 amino acids. CDR1 and CDR2 from the germline V gene are SGHTA and FQGNSA. The CDR3 sequence is CASSFFESEAFF. CDR3 in DNA: TGTGCCAGCAGCTTTTTTGAGTCCGAAGCTTTCTTT.

The chain carries TRBV7-3 and TRBJ2-3; 14 positions agree with TRBD2. The CDR3 spans 19 residues. Germline CDR1 and CDR2: SGHTA and FQGTGA. V was pared by 4 bases and J by 11 bases, with 20 bases of the junction left unmatched. CDR3 nucleotide sequence: TGTGCCAGCAGCTCCGGACTAGCGGGAGGTTCATTCGGGGAAGAAGAGCAGTATTTT. Translated, it gives CASSSGLAGGSFGEEEQYF.

The chain couples TRBV5-1 to TRBJ1-1, with D perhaps TRBD1 (5 bases). Germline assignment: CDR1 SGHRS and CDR2 YFSETQ. This CDR3 has 15 amino acids. V shed 1 base and J shed 1 base, with 11 bases lying between them. The CDR3 region is CASSLLPGQNTEAFF. DNA for the CDR3: TGCGCCAGCAGCTTGCTTCCAGGACAGAACACTGAAGCTTTCTTT.

This clonotype appeared many times. V usage is TRBV6-1 and J usage is TRBJ1-1, with D possibly being TRBD1 (6 bases). Trimming shortened V by 6 bases and J by 10 bases, and 18 bases separated the two germline ends. This CDR3 spans 13 amino acids. CDR1 is MNHNS and CDR2 is SASEGT in the germline V gene. CDR3 coding DNA: TGTGCCAGCAGCCCGATAGGGGGGCGCGGAGCTTTCTTT. This translates into CASSPIGGRGAFF.

This clonotype was seen a handful of times. The chain employs TRBV7-6 and TRBJ2-1; D is undetermined. CDR1 is SGHVS and CDR2 is FNYEAQ in the germline V gene. The CDR3 totals 18 residues. V was pared by 1 base and J by 0 bases, with 16 bases between. The CDR3, as DNA: TGTGCCAGCAGCTTAGAGGATGACACCGAGAGCTCCTACAATGAGCAGTTCTTC. Its protein is CASSLEDDTESSYNEQFF.